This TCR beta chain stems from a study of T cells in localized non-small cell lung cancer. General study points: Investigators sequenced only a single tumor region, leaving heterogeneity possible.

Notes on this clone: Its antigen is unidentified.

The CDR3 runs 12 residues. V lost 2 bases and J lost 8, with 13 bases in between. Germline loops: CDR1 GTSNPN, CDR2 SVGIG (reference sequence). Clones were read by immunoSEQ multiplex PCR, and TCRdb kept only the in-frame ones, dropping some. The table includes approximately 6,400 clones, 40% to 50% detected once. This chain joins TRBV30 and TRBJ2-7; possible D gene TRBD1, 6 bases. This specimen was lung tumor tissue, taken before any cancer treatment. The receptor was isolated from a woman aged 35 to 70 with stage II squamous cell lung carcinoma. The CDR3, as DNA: TGTGCCTGGAGTTCTACAGGGTTTCAGCAGTACTTC. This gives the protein CAWSSTGFQQYF.